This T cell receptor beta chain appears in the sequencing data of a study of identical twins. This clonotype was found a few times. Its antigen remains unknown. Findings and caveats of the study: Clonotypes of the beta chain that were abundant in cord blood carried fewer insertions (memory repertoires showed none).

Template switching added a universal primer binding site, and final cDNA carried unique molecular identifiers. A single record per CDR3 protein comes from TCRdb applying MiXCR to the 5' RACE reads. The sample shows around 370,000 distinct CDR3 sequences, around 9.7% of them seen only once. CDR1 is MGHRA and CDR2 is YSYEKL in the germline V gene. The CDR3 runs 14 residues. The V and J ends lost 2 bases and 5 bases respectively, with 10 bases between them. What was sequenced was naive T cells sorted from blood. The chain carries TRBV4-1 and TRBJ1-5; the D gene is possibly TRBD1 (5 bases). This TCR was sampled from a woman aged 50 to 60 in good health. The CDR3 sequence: CASSQPGGDQPQHF. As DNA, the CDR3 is TGCGCCAGCAGCCAACCTGGGGGGGATCAGCCCCAGCATTTT.